Below, 10 T cell receptor beta chains from the same sample are listed, as sequenced in a study of cytomegalovirus exposure and HLA in healthy donors. Use of 60 Vbeta and 13 Jbeta primers characterized the PCR. Repertoires were generated with immunoSEQ multiplex PCR, while TCRdb's copy carries only in-frame clones and drops some. The sample consists of under 200,000 clones, approximately 71% of them appearing once. What was sequenced was PBMCs. The receptor source for this set is a woman under 30 in good health and CMV-seropositive.

On this clone: The same CDR3 can be traced to other DNA sequences in this sample. The chain joins TRBV9 to TRBJ1-1; tentatively, D is TRBD1 (6 bases). From germline, CDR1 is SGDLS and CDR2 YYNGEE. The V and J ends lost 3 bases and 0 bases respectively, with 12 bases between them. The CDR3 loop spans 15 amino acids. CDR3 nucleotide sequence: TGTGCCAGCAGCGCGACTACAGGGATGAACACTGAAGCTTTCTTT. Translating gives CASSATTGMNTEAFF.

The chain has TRBV10-3 and TRBJ1-1; D gene unclear. The CDR3 has 15 amino acids. V was clipped by 3 bases and J by 1 base, with 12 bases between them. Germline V gives CDR1 ENHRY, CDR2 SYGVKD. The CDR3 loop is CAISDPPSSNTEAFF. CDR3 nucleotides: TGTGCCATCAGTGACCCGCCTAGTTCGAACACTGAAGCTTTCTTT.

This chain connects TRBV4-1 to TRBJ2-3; 14 bases are shared with TRBD2. V dropped 3 bases and J dropped 6; count of bases not matched to a gene: 20. The CDR3 totals 21 residues. Germline CDR1 MGHRA, CDR2 YSYEKL. CDR3 in DNA: TGCGCCAGCAGCCATCCACTCTCGACTAGCGGGGGGGCCTATGGTTCGGATACGCAGTATTTT. Residues: CASSHPLSTSGGAYGSDTQYF.

J is TRBJ2-7 and V is TRBV21-1; whether TRBD2, the table's D call, matches the DNA was not checked. TRBV21-1 is annotated as a pseudogene. The CDR3 is 14 residues long. The CDR3 protein is CASSSRLGRLEQYF. CDR3 sequence (DNA): TGTGCCAGCAGCTCCCGACTAGGCCGGCTCGAGCAGTACTTC.

The chain combines TRBV5-1 with TRBJ2-7, with 9 bases lining up with TRBD1. V gave up 3 bases and J gave up 2 bases; unmatched junction bases: 3. The CDR3 length is 14 residues. From germline, CDR1 is SGHRS and CDR2 YFSETQ. The CDR3 DNA reads TGCGCCAGCAGCTCGGGACAGGGCCCCTACGAGCAGTACTTC. Amino acids: CASSSGQGPYEQYF.

The V call is TRBV6-5, the J call TRBJ2-1, with 12 nucleotides matching TRBD2. The V segment lost 4 bases and the J segment 7 bases; nucleotides outside the gene matches: 5. Looked up from germline, CDR1 is MNHEY and CDR2 is SVGAGI. There are 15 residues in the CDR3. CDR3 protein: CASSSLAGGSNEQFF. The CDR3 DNA sequence: TGTGCCAGCAGTTCACTAGCGGGGGGTAGTAATGAGCAGTTCTTC.

This chain connects TRBV27 to TRBJ2-2; D possibly corresponds to TRBD1 (5 bases). The CDR3 runs to 14 residues. Between the trimmed V and J ends, which lost 2 bases and 5 bases, there was a span of 9 bases. Germline CDR1 is MNHEY and CDR2 is SMNVEV (reference sequence). Here the CDR3 reads CASSLTRVTGELFF. The CDR3, as DNA: TGTGCCAGCAGTTTAACCAGGGTGACCGGGGAGCTGTTTTTT.

This clone has only a few counts. The chain links TRBV7-6 to TRBJ2-7; 12 bases are shared with TRBD2. The CDR3 runs 15 residues. Germline V gene lookup returns CDR1 SGHVS and CDR2 FNYEAQ. With V trimmed by 1 base and J by 6 bases, 4 bases remained unmatched. CDR3: CASSLVELAGGEQYF. In nucleotides, the CDR3 is TGTGCCAGCAGCTTAGTGGAACTAGCGGGGGGCGAGCAGTACTTC.

V is TRBV30 and J is TRBJ1-3; D gene uncertain. The CDR3 length is 14 residues. Per germline, CDR1 GTSNPN and CDR2 SVGIG (reference sequence). V lost 1 base to trimming and J lost 1 base, with 8 bases between them. The CDR3 DNA follows: TGTGCCTGGAGTGATTACATGTCTGGAAACACCATATATTTT. Amino acids: CAWSDYMSGNTIYF.

CDR3 in amino acids: CASSVGERVYNEQFF. The CDR3 DNA sequence: TGTGCCAGCAGCGTAGGCGAGCGGGTATACAATGAGCAGTTCTTC. The gene calls are TRBV9 and TRBJ2-1; the D gene is possibly TRBD2 (6 bases). There are 15 residues in the CDR3. Germline V CDR1 and CDR2: SGDLS, YYNGEE. The ends were cut back, 0 bases at V and 4 bases at J, with 11 bases in the middle. Based on the CDR3 plus reference TRBV9 and TRBJ2-1, the full variable domain is DSGVTQTPKHLITATGQRVTLRCSPRSGDLSVYWYQQSLDQGLQFLIQYYNGEERAKGNILERFSAQQFPDLHSELNLSSLELGDSALYFCASSVGERVYNEQFFGPGTRLTVL.